A single sample is the source of the 11 T cell receptor beta chains below, sequenced in a study of blood T cell repertoires in COVID-19. The assay was immunoSEQ multiplex PCR, and TCRdb's table has in-frame clones only and misses some. The profile covers 250,000 or so clones, with approximately 90% appearing a single time and over 0.85% taken by the ten largest. The sample taken for sequencing was PBMCs or T cells enriched from blood (not recorded which). The receptors were gathered from a man aged 45-65 years who had been exposed to COVID-19.

The chain has TRBV5-1 and TRBJ1-4, with 7 bases lining up with TRBD1. V shed 4 bases, J shed 5 bases, and the junction held 5 bases outside the gene matches. There are 14 residues in the CDR3. The germline CDR1 and CDR2 sequences are SGHRS and YFSETQ. CDR3 sequence: CASSTRDRNEKLFF. CDR3 DNA sequence: TGCGCCAGCAGCACCCGGGACAGAAATGAAAAACTGTTTTTT.

This chain links TRBV5-4 with TRBJ1-1; a weak D match, TRBD1 (5 bases). Trimming took 0 bases from V and 1 from J, leaving 7 bases between them. CDR3 size: 14 residues. Germline V lookup: CDR1 SGHNT, CDR2 YYREEE (reference sequence). CDR3 nucleotides: TGTGCCAGCAGCTTGGAGCAGGGGAACACTGAAGCTTTCTTT. Translation: CASSLEQGNTEAFF.

The gene calls are TRBV11-2 and TRBJ2-5; no clear D. CDR3 length equals 12 residues. The germline gives CDR1 SGHAT, CDR2 FQNNGV. Trimming cost V 0 bases and J 5 bases, with 4 bases left between them. In nucleotides, the CDR3 is TGTGCCAGCAGCTTAGAACAGGAGACCCAGTACTTC. It codes for CASSLEQETQYF.

CDR3 loop: CASRPRQNSNQPQHF. For the CDR3, the DNA is TGTGCCAGCAGGCCCCGACAGAATAGCAATCAGCCCCAGCATTTT. The chain uses TRBV6-5 and TRBJ1-5, with D perhaps matching TRBD1 (5 bases). CDR1 is MNHEY and CDR2 is SVGAGI in the germline V gene. This CDR3 has 15 residues. Deletions cut 6 bases from V and 0 bases from J, with 12 bases between.

The chain employs TRBV7-9 and TRBJ2-7; perhaps TRBD2 as D (5 bases). This CDR3 is built from 12 residues. In germline, CDR1 is SEHNR, CDR2 FQNEAQ (reference sequence). V lost 5 bases, J lost 4 bases, and 9 bases lay in between. The DNA of the CDR3 is TGTGCCAGCAGCCCACTAGGGTACGAGCAGTACTTC. This sequence encodes CASSPLGYEQYF.

The rearrangement joins TRBV28 to TRBJ1-6; TRBD1 agrees at 7 bases. The CDR3 consists of 17 residues. The J segment lost 0 bases and the V segment lost 4 bases, leaving 6 bases of the junction unmatched. Germline loops: CDR1 MDHEN, CDR2 SYDVKM. The CDR3 reads CASSSAGGVSYNSPLHF. The CDR3, as DNA: TGTGCCAGCAGTTCCGCAGGGGGAGTCTCCTATAATTCACCCCTCCACTTT.

This chain uses TRBV2 with TRBJ2-5, with D possibly being TRBD1 (5 bases). The CDR3 totals 11 residues. Germline CDR1 reads SNHLY; CDR2 reads FYNNEI. Trimming took 10 bases from V and 2 from J, leaving 8 bases between them. In DNA, the CDR3 is TGTGCCACCCCAGGGCAAGAGACCCAGTACTTC. It translates to CATPGQETQYF.

This CDR3 reads CASRDMNNQPQHF. CDR3 in DNA: TGTGCCAGCCGGGACATGAACAATCAGCCCCAGCATTTT. The V gene is TRBV28, the J gene TRBJ1-5, with D tentatively TRBD1 (6 bases). Trimming took 8 bases from V and 3 from J, leaving 11 bases between them. The germline CDR1 and CDR2 sequences are MDHEN and SYDVKM. The length of the CDR3 is 13 residues.

V usage is TRBV5-1 and J usage is TRBJ1-5; 9 nucleotides agree with TRBD1. The trim removed 4 bases at V and 7 bases at J, leaving 6 bases unmatched. The CDR3 has 14 residues. Germline CDR1 and CDR2: SGHRS and YFSETQ. CDR3: CASSPDRGDQPQHF. In nucleotides, the CDR3 is TGCGCCAGCAGCCCGGACAGGGGCGACCAGCCCCAGCATTTT.

The chain joins TRBV28 to TRBJ1-5; possible D gene TRBD1, 6 bases. The CDR3 covers 14 residues. V dropped 2 bases and J dropped 6 bases, with 11 bases sitting between them. CDR1 is MDHEN, CDR2 SYDVKM, per germline. The CDR3 here is CASSLGGGAQPQHF. CDR3 nucleotide sequence: TGTGCCAGCAGTTTAGGGGGGGGCGCTCAGCCCCAGCATTTT.

V usage is TRBV7-9 and J usage is TRBJ2-3; TRBD1 is a possible D gene (6 bases). CDR3 length: 13 amino acids. Trimming shortened V by 11 bases and J by 2 bases, and 14 bases separated the two germline ends. Germline assignment: CDR1 SEHNR and CDR2 FQNEAQ (reference sequence). As DNA, the CDR3 is TGTGCCGGTTTAAGGGGGACCACAGATACGCAGTATTTT. It codes for CAGLRGTTDTQYF.